The 7 T cell receptor beta chains below all came from one sample that was sequenced in a study of tissue T cells after allogeneic stem cell transplantation. Produced via immunoSEQ multiplex PCR; TCRdb's table is partial and in-frame only. The top ten clones hold around 3.5% of a sample with tens of thousands of clones, 85% of them seen once. The sequencing used blood, collected before transplantation. These receptors originate from a woman aged 18-49 years who later had graft-versus-host disease after an allogeneic stem cell transplant.

This clone occurred a few times. This rearrangement joins TRBV3-1 (or the pseudogene TRBV3-2) to TRBJ1-2; 7 bases are a match to TRBD1. V shed 2 bases and J 5 bases; nucleotides not matched to a gene: 5. The CDR3 sequence is 14 residues long. Germline loops: CDR1 LGHDT, CDR2 YNNKEL (reference sequence). CDR3 DNA sequence: TGTGCCAGCAGCCAAATGGGACAGTCGTATGGCTACACCTTC. Protein product: CASSQMGQSYGYTF.

The chain combines TRBV30 with TRBJ2-7; D perhaps matches TRBD1 (6 bases). The V end was cut by 3 bases, the J end by 4 bases, with 10 bases between. CDR1 and CDR2 from the germline V gene are GTSNPN and SVGIG (reference sequence). The CDR3 length is 12 residues. The CDR3 nucleotides are TGTGCCTGGAGCGGTCAGGGGTACGAGCAGTACTTC. It codes for CAWSGQGYEQYF.

The rearrangement links TRBV30 to TRBJ1-1, with no clear D. Germline V gene data show CDR1 as GTSNPN and CDR2 as SVGIG (reference sequence). V was trimmed by 0 bases and J by 5 bases, leaving 19 bases between them. The CDR3 runs to 16 residues. The CDR3 loop reads CAWSVHRGFGITEAFF. For the CDR3, the DNA is TGTGCCTGGAGTGTACATCGGGGATTCGGGATAACTGAAGCTTTCTTT.

The chain has TRBV27 and TRBJ2-7; 9 nucleotides match TRBD2. Germline loops: CDR1 MNHEY, CDR2 SMNVEV (reference sequence). Trimming at V came to 2 bases and at J to 2 bases, leaving 4 bases not matched to a gene. The CDR3 covers 15 residues. The CDR3 sequence is CASSLETSGTYEQYF. For the CDR3, the DNA is TGTGCCAGCAGTTTAGAGACTAGCGGCACCTACGAGCAGTACTTC.

V is TRBV7-3 and J is TRBJ2-1; D uncertain. The ends were cut back, 5 bases at V and 7 bases at J, with 12 bases in the middle. This CDR3 region has 13 residues. Germline-derived CDR1 and CDR2 are SGHTA and FQGTGA. The CDR3 is CASSPPSLNEQFF. CDR3 nucleotides: TGTGCCAGCAGCCCCCCCTCTTTGAATGAGCAGTTCTTC. The complete variable domain, with remaining parts taken from reference TRBV7-3 and TRBJ2-1, reads GAGVSQTPSNKVTEKGKYVELRCDPISGHTALYWYRQSLGQGPEFLIYFQGTGAADDSGLPNDRFFAVRPEGSVSTLKIQRTERGDSAVYLCASSPPSLNEQFFGPGTRLTVL.

V usage is TRBV11-2 and J usage is TRBJ1-1; tentatively, D is TRBD1 (5 bases). The CDR3 is made up of 14 amino acids. The V gene's germline CDR1 is SGHAT and CDR2 FQNNGV. Trimming pared 5 bases from V and 4 bases from J, leaving 14 bases between. In DNA, the CDR3 is TGTGCCAGCAGCGATAGGAGTAGGGGCACTGAAGCTTTCTTT. This gives the protein CASSDRSRGTEAFF.

The rearrangement uses TRBV6-1 and TRBJ2-3; D possibly matches TRBD1 or TRBD2 (6 bases each). Germline CDR1 and CDR2: MNHNS and SASEGT. CDR3 length: 18 residues. V shed 3 bases and J shed 0 bases, with 19 bases lying between them. The CDR3 is CASSDPGAGSWSTDTQYF. In DNA, the CDR3 is TGTGCCAGCAGTGATCCGGGGGCGGGGAGCTGGAGCACAGATACGCAGTATTTT.